One sample yielded the 29 T cell receptor beta chains listed below, sequenced in a study of shared clonotypes between healthy human individuals. The table came from immunoSEQ multiplex PCR; TCRdb's copy has only in-frame clones and leaves some out. Among over a million clones listed, more than 95% were seen once. The sequenced material came from naive CD4+ T cells sorted from blood. The subset was: CD45RA+ positively selected. The receptors stem from a man aged 30 to 45 in good health.

This clone has a single count. The gene calls are TRBV5-1 and TRBJ2-1; tentatively, D is TRBD1 or TRBD2 (5 bases each). The V end lost 4 bases, the J end lost 2 bases, and 10 bases lay between the germline ends. Germline CDR1 is SGHRS and CDR2 is YFSETQ. There are 14 residues in the CDR3. The CDR3 region is CASSPMGAYNEQFF. CDR3 nucleotide sequence: TGCGCCAGCAGCCCTATGGGGGCCTACAATGAGCAGTTCTTC.

The rearrangement links TRBV5-1 to TRBJ1-5; the D gene is possibly TRBD1 (6 bases). Trimming removed 0 bases at V and 6 bases at J, with 13 bases between. Looked up from germline, CDR1 is SGHRS and CDR2 is YFSETQ. This CDR3 is 15 amino acids long. CDR3 DNA: TGCGCCAGCAGCTTGGAGGACAGCCAATCTCAGCCCCAGCATTTT. Its protein product is CASSLEDSQSQPQHF.

The gene calls are TRBV6-6 and TRBJ2-6; the D gene could be TRBD1 or TRBD2 (5 bases each). In germline, CDR1 is MNHNY, CDR2 SVGAGI (reference sequence). Trimming pared 2 bases from V and 9 bases from J, leaving 11 bases between. The CDR3 extends over 14 amino acids. In DNA, the CDR3 is TGTGCCAGCAGTTACCTAAGGGGAGACAACGTCCTGACTTTC. Its translation is CASSYLRGDNVLTF.

The chain links TRBV2 to TRBJ2-2, with D uncertain. Germline-derived CDR1 and CDR2 are SNHLY and FYNNEI. The length of the CDR3 is 14 residues. V dropped 6 bases and J dropped 7 bases, with 15 bases sitting between them. CDR3 sequence reads: CASRGNGLGGELFF. The CDR3 nucleotides are TGTGCCAGCAGGGGAAACGGTCTAGGCGGGGAGCTGTTTTTT.

V usage is TRBV5-4 and J usage is TRBJ1-4; possible D gene TRBD1, 6 bases. Between the trimmed V and J ends, which lost 4 bases and 5 bases, there was a span of 15 bases. CDR3 size: 15 residues. The germline V gene has CDR1 SGHNT and CDR2 YYREEE (reference sequence). The CDR3 nucleotides are TGTGCCAGCAGCCTATACAGGGTGGGCAATGAAAAACTGTTTTTT. The encoded protein is CASSLYRVGNEKLFF. The whole variable domain, remainder taken from reference TRBV5-4 and TRBJ1-4, is ETGVTQSPTHLIKTRGQQVTLRCSSQSGHNTVSWYQQALGQGPQFIFQYYREEENGRGNFPPRFSGLQFPNYSSELNVNALELDDSALYLCASSLYRVGNEKLFFGSGTQLSVL.

This clone was found once. Different DNA sequences within this sample yield the same CDR3. J is TRBJ2-7 and V is TRBV29-1; D is undetermined. The CDR3 is made up of 11 amino acids. The germline V gene has CDR1 SQVTM and CDR2 ANQGSEA. As DNA, the CDR3 is TGCAGTGGAACGTCCTCCTACGAGCAGTACTTC. Protein product: CSGTSSYEQYF.

V usage is TRBV4-1 and J usage is TRBJ1-4, with a possible D match to TRBD1 (5 bases). This CDR3 region has 18 residues. Between the trimmed V and J ends, which lost 0 bases and 4 bases, there was a span of 18 bases. Germline CDR1 reads MGHRA; CDR2 reads YSYEKL. Written as DNA, the CDR3 is TGCGCCAGCAGCCAAGAGGGGCGTGTATGGCGGGATAATGAAAAACTGTTTTTT. It codes for CASSQEGRVWRDNEKLFF.

This clone appeared once. The chain joins TRBV7-2 to TRBJ2-2, with 11 bases lining up with TRBD2. Germline CDR1 SGHTA, CDR2 FQGNSA. V gave up 5 bases and J gave up 3 bases; unmatched junction bases: 14. This CDR3 has 19 amino acids. In DNA, the CDR3 is TGTGCCAGCAGCCCACTAGCGGGAGAGCGGGGTTGGGACACCGGGGAGCTGTTTTTT. Its protein is CASSPLAGERGWDTGELFF.

The chain has TRBV18 and TRBJ1-3; no definite D call. The CDR3 extends over 16 amino acids. From germline, CDR1 is KGHSH and CDR2 LQKENI. The V gene lost 3 bases and the J gene lost 2 bases, with 14 bases spanning the gap. The CDR3 nucleotides read TGTGCCAGCTCACCTTACGGCGTCCAAACTGGAAACACCATATATTTT. Protein: CASSPYGVQTGNTIYF.

The chain joins TRBV14 to TRBJ2-7; 9 nucleotides agree with TRBD1. This CDR3 has 13 amino acids. Germline loops: CDR1 SGHDN, CDR2 FVKESK. V lost 6 bases to trimming and J lost 3 bases; unmatched junction nucleotides: 3. The chain's CDR3 is CASRPGQGYEQYF. The CDR3 DNA is TGTGCCAGCAGGCCGGGACAGGGCTACGAGCAGTACTTC.

The rearrangement joins TRBV28 to TRBJ2-3; possibly TRBD1 or TRBD2 for D (5 bases each). Germline lookup yields CDR1 MDHEN and CDR2 SYDVKM. This CDR3 has 14 amino acids. Deletions cut 6 bases from V and 0 bases from J, with 10 bases between. The CDR3 region has the DNA TGTGCCAGCAGCCGCCGGGACAGCACAGATACGCAGTATTTT. Its protein product is CASSRRDSTDTQYF.

CDR3 sequence reads: CASAQIGLPSSYEQYF. The CDR3 nucleotides are TGTGCTAGTGCCCAGATAGGACTCCCGAGCTCCTACGAGCAGTACTTC. V gene TRBV12-5 combines with J gene TRBJ2-7; D is perhaps TRBD2 (5 bases). The CDR3 consists of 16 residues. Germline V gene data show CDR1 as LGHNT and CDR2 as FRNRAP. Trimming pared 7 bases from V and 0 bases from J, leaving 19 bases between.

The V gene is TRBV5-1, the J gene TRBJ2-3; D is uncertain. The length of the CDR3 is 14 residues. CDR1 SGHRS and CDR2 YFSETQ come from the germline V gene. V gave up 4 bases and J gave up 0 bases, with 9 bases separating them. CDR3 DNA: TGCGCCAGCAGCGCACAAACTAGCACAGATACGCAGTATTTT. It encodes CASSAQTSTDTQYF.

This chain connects TRBV18 to TRBJ2-3; possible D gene TRBD1, 5 bases. The CDR3 spans 13 residues. Germline loops: CDR1 KGHSH, CDR2 LQKENI. The ends were cut back, 6 bases at V and 6 bases at J, with 13 bases in the middle. CDR3 coding DNA: TGTGCCAGCTCTCTCGATTGGGGCGATACGCAGTATTTT. Translating it yields CASSLDWGDTQYF.

The CDR3, as DNA: TGTGCCAGCAGCTTTAGGACTAGCGGGAGGGAAACAGATACGCAGTATTTT. Its protein product is CASSFRTSGRETDTQYF. The gene calls are TRBV13 and TRBJ2-3, with 15 bases lining up with TRBD2. The V gene's germline CDR1 is PRHDT and CDR2 FYEKMQ (reference sequence). The J segment lost 3 bases and the V segment lost 3 bases, leaving 4 bases of the junction unmatched. This CDR3 is built from 17 residues.

The rearrangement links TRBV27 to TRBJ2-3, with 11 bases lining up with TRBD2. CDR3 length: 14 residues. J lost 7 bases, V lost 6 bases, and 6 bases had no gene match. Germline V gene sequence: CDR1 MNHEY, CDR2 SMNVEV (reference sequence). The CDR3 spells CASRLAGGPYTQYF. The CDR3 coding sequence is TGTGCCAGCAGATTAGCGGGAGGGCCATATACGCAGTATTTT.

This clone was seen once. This chain connects TRBV9 to TRBJ2-1; 10 nucleotides line up with TRBD2. CDR1 SGDLS and CDR2 YYNGEE come from the germline V gene. This CDR3 has 15 residues. After removal of 0 bases from V and 8 bases from J, the junction contained 5 bases not matched to a gene. In DNA form, the CDR3 reads TGTGCCAGCAGCGTAGGGGCTAGCGGGAGCCATGAGCAGTTCTTC. Translation gives CASSVGASGSHEQFF.

The chain joins TRBV6-1 to TRBJ1-1, with a tentative D call TRBD1 (6 bases). Trimming took 4 bases from V and 4 from J, leaving 13 bases between them. There are 14 residues in the CDR3. The germline V gene has CDR1 MNHNS and CDR2 SASEGT. CDR3: CASSVRVRGTEAFF. As DNA, the CDR3 is TGTGCCAGCAGTGTGAGGGTCAGGGGCACTGAAGCTTTCTTT.

The chain couples TRBV28 to TRBJ2-1; D not resolved. The germline gives CDR1 MDHEN, CDR2 SYDVKM. This CDR3 comprises 12 residues. The V end lost 4 bases, the J end lost 7 bases, and 8 bases lay between the germline ends. CDR3: CASSSLPNEQFF. In DNA, the CDR3 is TGTGCCAGCAGTTCACTCCCTAATGAGCAGTTCTTC.

This clone was found once. The chain couples TRBV4-3 to TRBJ1-2, with 9 positions matching TRBD1. CDR3 length: 17 residues. CDR1 is LGHNA and CDR2 is YSLEER in the germline V gene. The V segment lost 0 bases and the J segment 0 bases; nucleotides outside the gene matches: 5. CDR3 DNA: TGCGCCAGCAGCCAAGATCCGGGACAGGGTGCTAACTATGGCTACACCTTC. Translating it yields CASSQDPGQGANYGYTF.

The chain has TRBV11-2 and TRBJ2-2; D call uncertain. The germline gives CDR1 SGHAT, CDR2 FQNNGV. The CDR3 totals 13 residues. Trimming shortened V by 1 base and J by 6 bases, and 6 bases separated the two germline ends. CDR3 loop: CASSLGEPGELFF. The CDR3 DNA follows: TGTGCCAGCAGCTTAGGGGAACCCGGGGAGCTGTTTTTT.

The J gene is TRBJ2-3, the V gene TRBV14; D uncertain. Trimming pared 4 bases from V and 2 bases from J, leaving 13 bases between. CDR3 length: 15 residues. Germline CDR1 is SGHDN and CDR2 is FVKESK. The CDR3 DNA sequence: TGTGCCAGCAGCCCGGGTCCAGGTTTCACAGATACGCAGTATTTT. It translates to CASSPGPGFTDTQYF.

J is TRBJ2-2 and V is TRBV5-4; possible D gene TRBD2, 6 bases. CDR3 length: 14 amino acids. The ends were cut back, 0 bases at V and 13 bases at J, with 16 bases in the middle. Germline CDR1 is SGHNT and CDR2 is YYREEE (reference sequence). The CDR3 sequence is CASSLAGGPRRLFF. DNA of the CDR3: TGTGCCAGCAGCTTGGCCGGGGGACCGCGGAGGCTGTTTTTT.

This chain links TRBV29-1 with TRBJ2-3, with D possibly being TRBD1 (8 bases). The CDR3 length is 16 residues. The germline V gene encodes CDR1 SQVTM and CDR2 ANQGSEA. CDR3 sequence: CSVTGVGTTYPDTQYF. CDR3 sequence (DNA): TGCAGTGTGACAGGGGTTGGGACTACGTATCCAGATACGCAGTATTTT.

The chain uses TRBV14 and TRBJ2-1, with 11 positions matching TRBD2. This CDR3 is 15 amino acids long. Per the germline V gene, CDR1 is SGHDN and CDR2 is FVKESK. V lost 5 bases to trimming and J lost 6 bases; unmatched junction nucleotides: 6. CDR3: CASSSLAGGPNEQFF. CDR3 nucleotides: TGTGCCAGCAGCTCCTTAGCGGGAGGGCCCAATGAGCAGTTCTTC.

The chain carries TRBV30 and TRBJ1-4; the D is unclear. Trimming stripped 4 bases from V and 8 bases from J, with 11 bases between. Per germline, CDR1 GTSNPN and CDR2 SVGIG (reference sequence). The CDR3 length is 12 residues. The CDR3 reads CAWTQRPEKLFF. In DNA, the CDR3 is TGTGCCTGGACCCAGCGACCCGAAAAACTGTTTTTT.

This chain joins TRBV10-2 and TRBJ2-7, with D uncertain. The V gene's germline CDR1 is WSHSY and CDR2 SAAADI. This CDR3 is built from 15 residues. V was pared by 6 bases and J by 0 bases, with 15 bases between. CDR3 in amino acids: CASRSWDLLSYEQYF. CDR3 bases: TGCGCCAGCAGGTCTTGGGATTTACTCTCCTACGAGCAGTACTTC.

This rearrangement joins TRBV6-1 to TRBJ2-7; D ambiguous. Trimming left V 4 bases short and J 4 bases short, with 14 bases between. CDR1 and CDR2 (germline): MNHNS, SASEGT. This CDR3 is 14 amino acids long. The CDR3 here is CASSVALTSYEQYF. The DNA for the CDR3 is TGTGCCAGCAGTGTGGCGTTGACAAGTTACGAGCAGTACTTC.

The sample holds one count of this clone. The chain employs TRBV11-2 and TRBJ1-1; D is possibly TRBD1 (5 bases). The CDR3 is made up of 16 amino acids. The germline V and J ends were trimmed by 6 bases and 0 bases, with 17 bases remaining between them. Per germline, CDR1 SGHAT and CDR2 FQNNGV. The CDR3 DNA sequence: TGTGCCAGCAGTCCATCGGGGGTTAGGATGAACACTGAAGCTTTCTTT. It is translated as CASSPSGVRMNTEAFF.